This T cell receptor (beta chain) is drawn from a study of monozygotic twins with inflammatory bowel disease. Study outcomes and limitations: Possibly because of limited power, concordant and discordant twins showed no difference in repertoire similarity.

This CDR3 contains 14 residues. CDR1 and CDR2 from the germline V gene are MDHEN and SYDVKM. On this clonotype: No antigen is known for it.

Approximately 4,000 ng of total RNA went into each TCR library. From the 5' RACE reads, TCRdb lists one entry per CDR3 protein and no DNA. The specimen's table records about 160,000 distinct CDR3 sequences. Collection yielded around 2.7 ml of blood per donor. The template was total RNA from whole blood, with no T cell sorting. This receptor was obtained from a human donor with ulcerative colitis or Crohn's disease, or a healthy co-twin of an affected twin (not recorded which). Material: blood. The genes are TRBV28 and TRBJ2-7; TCRdb names TRBD2, which stays unverified in the absence of DNA. The CDR3 here is CAWAGTATPSDQYF.